This record looks at one T cell receptor beta chain sequence and its context. The data were taken from a study of blood T cell repertoires in COVID-19. Overall study context: COVID-19 samples from acute and convalescent phases originated in the United States, Italy and Spain.

Germline V gene data show CDR1 as LGHNT and CDR2 as FRNRAP. The CDR3 sequence is 15 residues long. Trimming took 6 bases from V and 6 from J; bases not matched to a gene: 9. Seattle-derived patients entered the study during active infection and were followed longitudinally. TCRdb's copy holds only in-frame clones and misses some; the assay was immunoSEQ multiplex PCR. The sample has around 370,000 clones; around nine tenths are singletons. The TCR sequence derives from a woman in her 70s with COVID-19, enrolled during active disease. V and J are TRBV12-5 and TRBJ2-3, with TRBD2 matching over 10 bases. The sequencing sample was made of peripheral blood. The CDR3 here is CASGGRTSGDDTQYF. The DNA for the CDR3 is TGTGCTAGTGGGGGGAGGACTAGCGGTGATGATACGCAGTATTTT.